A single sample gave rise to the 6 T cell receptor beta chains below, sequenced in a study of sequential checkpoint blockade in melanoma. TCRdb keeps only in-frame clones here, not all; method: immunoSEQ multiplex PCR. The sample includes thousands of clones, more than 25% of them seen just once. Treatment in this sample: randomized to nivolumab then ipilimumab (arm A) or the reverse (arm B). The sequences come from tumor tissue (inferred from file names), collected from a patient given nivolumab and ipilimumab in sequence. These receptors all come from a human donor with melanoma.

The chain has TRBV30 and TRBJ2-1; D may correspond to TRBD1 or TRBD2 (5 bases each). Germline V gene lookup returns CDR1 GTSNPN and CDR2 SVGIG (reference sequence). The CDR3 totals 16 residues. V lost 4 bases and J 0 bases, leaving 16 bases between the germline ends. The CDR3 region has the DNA TGTGCCTGGATTTCTGGGGGAAGGGGCTCCTACAATGAGCAGTTCTTC. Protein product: CAWISGGRGSYNEQFF.

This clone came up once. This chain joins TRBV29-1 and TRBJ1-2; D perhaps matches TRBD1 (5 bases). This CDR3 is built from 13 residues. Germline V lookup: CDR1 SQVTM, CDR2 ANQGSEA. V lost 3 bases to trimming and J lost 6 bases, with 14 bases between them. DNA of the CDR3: TGCAGCGTTGACCAAGGAGGGGCACATGGCTACACCTTC. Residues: CSVDQGGAHGYTF. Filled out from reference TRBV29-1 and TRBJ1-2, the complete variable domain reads SAVISQKPSRDICQRGTSLTIQCQVDSQVTMMFWYRQQPGQSLTLIATANQGSEATYESGFVIDKFPISRPNLTFSTLTVSNMSPEDSSIYLCSVDQGGAHGYTFGSGTRLTVV.

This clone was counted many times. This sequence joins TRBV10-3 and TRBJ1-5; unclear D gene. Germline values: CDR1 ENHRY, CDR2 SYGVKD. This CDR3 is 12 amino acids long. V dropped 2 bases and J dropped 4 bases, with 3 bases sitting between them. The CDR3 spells CAISEKNQPQHF. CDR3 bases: TGTGCCATCAGTGAGAAAAATCAGCCCCAGCATTTT.

The CDR3: CASGKTGNYGYTF. DNA of the CDR3: TGTGCTAGTGGTAAGACAGGGAACTATGGCTACACCTTC. This chain links TRBV12-5 with TRBJ1-2; TRBD1 matches at 7 bases. This CDR3 is built from 13 residues. V trimming: 5 bases; J trimming: 2 bases; junction bases outside the gene matches: 2. Germline assignment: CDR1 LGHNT and CDR2 FRNRAP.

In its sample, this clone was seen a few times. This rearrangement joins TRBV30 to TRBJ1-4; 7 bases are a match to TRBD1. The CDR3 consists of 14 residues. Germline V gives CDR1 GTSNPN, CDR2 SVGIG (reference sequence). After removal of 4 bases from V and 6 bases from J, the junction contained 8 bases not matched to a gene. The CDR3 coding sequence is TGTGCCTGGAATCGAGGGGGCGGGGATGAAAAACTGTTTTTT. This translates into CAWNRGGGDEKLFF.

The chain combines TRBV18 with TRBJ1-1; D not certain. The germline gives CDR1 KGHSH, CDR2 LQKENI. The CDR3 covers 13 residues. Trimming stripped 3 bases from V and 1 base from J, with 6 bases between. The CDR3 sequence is CASSPAGNTEAFF. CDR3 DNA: TGTGCCAGCTCACCGGCAGGGAACACTGAAGCTTTCTTT.